The rows below give T cell receptor beta chains drawn from one sample of a study of CD8 T cells in Susac syndrome. MiXCR, applied by TCRdb to the immunoSEQ multiplex PCR reads, yields one record per CDR3 protein. The sample has about 210,000 distinct CDR3 sequences; 95% are singletons. The sequenced sample consisted of CD4+ T cells from PBMCs. The source is a human donor with multiple sclerosis. The CDR3 runs from the conserved cysteine through the conserved F or W. D genes are given only for firm matches. Clone size appears in some rows only: once, few, many, or a class for an expanded clone.

>NA|TRBJ2-1|TRBV7-9|NA
CASGPLFF
TGTGCCAGCGGACCCCTGTTTTTC
>TRBD1|TRBJ2-1|TRBV12-3/TRBV12-4|NA
CASSFGTGYNEQFF
TGTGCCAGCAGTTTTGGGACAGGGTACAATGAGCAGTTCTTC
>NA|TRBJ1-5|TRBV7-9|NA
CASSPGGGAGQPQHF
TGTGCCAGCAGCCCCGGCGGGGGGGCAGGTCAGCCCCAGCATTTT
>NA|TRBJ2-1|TRBV28|once
CASRGAGLGNEQFF
TGTGCCAGCAGGGGCGCGGGGCTTGGGAATGAGCAGTTCTTC
>NA|TRBJ1-2|TRBV15|NA
CATSGMRRNNYGYTF
TGTGCCACCAGCGGTATGAGACGGAATAACTATGGCTACACCTTC
>NA|TRBJ2-1|TRBV6-1|NA
CASSSPIGEQFF
TGTGCCAGCAGTTCACCGATAGGTGAGCAGTTCTTC
>NA|TRBJ2-1|TRBV15|NA
CATSRARGAYNEQFF
TGTGCCACCAGCAGAGCGAGGGGGGCCTATAATGAGCAGTTCTTC
>TRBD1|TRBJ2-5|TRBV29-1|NA
CSVDPGGRETQYF
TGCAGCGTTGACCCAGGGGGCCGTGAGACCCAGTACTTC
>TRBD2|TRBJ2-7|TRBV20-1|NA
CSARDLGTSGPYEQYF
TGCAGTGCTAGAGATCTCGGGACTAGCGGCCCCTACGAGCAGTACTTC
>NA|TRBJ2-3|TRBV6-2/TRBV6-3|NA
CASSSWSSTDTQYF
TGTGCCAGCAGTTCGTGGTCGAGCACAGATACGCAGTATTTT
>NA|TRBJ2-5|TRBV20-1|NA
CSAREARGRQETQYF
TGCAGTGCTAGAGAGGCCAGGGGAAGACAAGAGACCCAGTACTTC
>TRBD2|TRBJ2-7|TRBV29-1|once
CSVETSGGFHEQYF
TGCAGCGTTGAGACTAGCGGGGGGTTCCACGAGCAGTACTTC
>NA|TRBJ1-1|TRBV7-9|NA
CASSQIQGSSGAFF
TGTGCCAGCAGCCAAATACAGGGTTCTTCGGGGGCTTTCTTT
>NA|TRBJ1-4|TRBV20-1|NA
CSADDREKLFF
TGCAGTGCAGACGATAGGGAAAAACTGTTTTTT
>NA|TRBJ2-2|TRBV30|NA
CAWDRLRAGELFF
TGTGCCTGGGACCGATTGAGGGCCGGGGAGCTGTTTTTT
>NA|TRBJ1-2|TRBV24-1|NA
CATSDGQFGYTF
TGTGCCACCAGTGATGGACAGTTTGGCTACACCTTC
>NA|TRBJ2-7|TRBV29-1|once
CSAGARASYEQYF
TGCAGCGCCGGAGCTCGGGCCTCCTACGAGCAGTACTTC
>NA|TRBJ2-2|TRBV15|NA
CATSGTNTGELFF
TGTGCCACCTCCGGGACGAACACCGGGGAGCTGTTTTTT
>NA|TRBJ2-7|TRBV3-1|few
CASSQGGLGEQYF
TGTGCCAGCAGCCAAGGGGGACTCGGCGAGCAGTACTTC
>NA|TRBJ2-5|TRBV20-1|NA
CSARTSPAQETQYF
TGCAGTGCTAGAACTAGTCCAGCCCAAGAGACCCAGTACTTC
>NA|TRBJ2-7|TRBV5-1|NA
CASSLASGSHEQYF
TGCGCCAGCAGCTTGGCAAGTGGCAGCCACGAGCAGTACTTC
>TRBD2|TRBJ2-1|TRBV20-1|NA
CSARDRSGSGYNEQFF
TGCAGTGCTAGAGATCGGAGCGGGAGTGGGTACAATGAGCAGTTCTTC
>TRBD2|TRBJ2-4|TRBV27|NA
CASSPRAGRTFF
TGTGCCAGCAGTCCTCGAGCGGGGAGGACGTTCTTC
>TRBD1|TRBJ1-2|TRBV20-1|NA
CSARTGLGNDYTF
TGCAGTGCTAGGACAGGGTTGGGGAATGACTACACCTTC